Listed here are 10 T cell receptor beta chains from one sample, sequenced in a study of T cells expressing NK-cell markers. After re-calling the 5' RACE reads, TCRdb lists one entry per CDR3 protein, DNA absent. Recorded for this sample: about 160,000 distinct CDR3 sequences. The sample comprised blood T cells: a sorted CD56 or NKG2C T cell subset, CD4+ or CD8+ T cells, or bulk PBMC T cells (not recorded which). The receptors were gathered from a woman aged 18 to 75 in good health.

The V call is TRBV3-1, the J call TRBJ1-6. The CDR3 has 15 amino acids. Germline loops: CDR1 LGHDT, CDR2 YNNKEL (reference sequence). The CDR3: CASSQDDSWSSPLHF.

This chain links TRBV25-1 with TRBJ1-1; no DNA is available, so the TRBD1 call from TCRdb remains unchecked. The CDR3 runs 15 residues. Germline V gene sequence: CDR1 MGHDK, CDR2 SYGVNS. The CDR3 sequence is CASSLLTDRASEAFF.

The rearrangement uses TRBV28 and TRBJ2-7; the TRBD2 assignment by TCRdb is unverifiable without DNA. Looked up from germline, CDR1 is MDHEN and CDR2 is SYDVKM. The CDR3 is 15 amino acids. CDR3 residues: CASTAGGSGRYEQYF.

This chain joins TRBV27 and TRBJ2-7. The CDR3 totals 14 residues. CDR1 and CDR2 from the germline V gene are MNHEY and SMNVEV (reference sequence). CDR3 region: CASKPQGASYEQYF.

V and J are TRBV27 and TRBJ1-3. This CDR3 has 14 residues. Germline CDR1 and CDR2: MNHEY and SMNVEV (reference sequence). This CDR3 reads CASSQGTTGNTIYF.

The V gene is TRBV24-1, the J gene TRBJ2-7; TCRdb gives TRBD1 as the D gene, but with no DNA this cannot be confirmed. The CDR3 spans 15 residues. Germline V gene sequence: CDR1 KGHDR, CDR2 SFDVKD. CDR3 loop: CATSDPRRGDHEQYF.

V usage is TRBV29-1 and J usage is TRBJ1-2; the D call from TCRdb, TRBD1, cannot be confirmed without DNA. The CDR3 spans 14 residues. CDR1 is SQVTM and CDR2 is ANQGSEA in the germline V gene. CDR3 region: CSVGGLGANYGYTF.

This chain connects TRBV7-8 to TRBJ2-3; TCRdb's assignment of TRBD1 cannot be checked, as there is no DNA. The germline CDR1 and CDR2 sequences are SGHVS and FQNEAQ. This CDR3 has 15 amino acids. This chain's CDR3 is CASSPPGNAWDTQYF. Looking up the rest from reference TRBV7-8 and TRBJ2-3 gives the full variable domain: GAGVSQSPRYKVAKRGQDVALRCDPISGHVSLFWYQQALGQGPEFLTYFQNEAQLDKSGLPSDRFFAERPEGSVSTLKIQRTQQEDSAVYLCASSPPGNAWDTQYFGPGTRLTVL.

V and J are TRBV20-1 and TRBJ2-5. Per germline, CDR1 DFQATT and CDR2 SNEGSKA (reference sequence). This CDR3 has 13 residues. CDR3 sequence: CSARDPLYETQYF.

V is TRBV21-1 and J is TRBJ2-7; TCRdb picks TRBD1, but there is no DNA to check that call. TRBV21-1 is tagged as a pseudogene. The CDR3 runs 20 residues. CDR3 amino acids: CASSKGGDRDRENQAYEQYF.